Listed here are 27 T cell receptor beta chains from one sample, sequenced in a study of CD8 T cells in ankylosing spondylitis. Study-wide findings and caveats: Seven to nine highly homologous variants formed a TCR beta motif that appeared characteristic of ankylosing spondylitis blood.

Antigens for these TCRs are unknown. One entry per CDR3 protein, called by TCRdb with MiXCR from the 5' RACE reads. There are around 890,000 distinct CDR3 sequences in the sample; around 11% occur only once, and roughly 0.51% lies in the top ten. Sample: blood, either unsorted or a sorted T cell fraction (not recorded which). These receptors were collected from a male donor with ankylosing spondylitis.

The rearrangement links TRBV7-9 to TRBJ2-5; 10 bases match TRBD1. The V and J ends lost 5 bases and 5 bases, in that order; junction bases with no gene match: 8. Germline V gene lookup returns CDR1 SEHNR and CDR2 FQNEAQ (reference sequence). The CDR3 is 15 amino acids. The CDR3: CASSARDRGQETQYF. The CDR3 DNA sequence: TGTGCCAGCAGCGCCCGGGACAGGGGACAGGAGACCCAGTACTTC.

This clonotype has only a few counts. CDR3 loop: CASSLMGSGGELFF. CDR3 sequence (DNA): TGCGCCAGCAGCTTGATGGGGTCAGGCGGGGAGCTGTTTTTT. The chain is built from TRBV5-1 and TRBJ2-2; no clear D gene. The germline CDR1 and CDR2 sequences are SGHRS and YFSETQ. This CDR3 region has 14 residues. Trimming stripped 1 base from V and 7 bases from J, with 11 bases between. Drawing the rest from reference TRBV5-1 and TRBJ2-2, the complete variable domain is KAGVTQTPRYLIKTRGQQVTLSCSPISGHRSVSWYQQTPGQGLQFLFEYFSETQRNKGNFPGRFSGRQFSNSRSEMNVSTLELGDSALYLCASSLMGSGGELFFGEGSRLTVL.

The J gene is TRBJ2-5, the V gene TRBV7-4, with no clear D. Germline CDR1 reads SGHVT; CDR2 reads SQSDAQ. Trimming cost V 11 bases and J 6 bases, with 4 bases left between them. This CDR3 is 8 amino acids long. CDR3 protein: CARQTQYF. DNA of the CDR3: TGTGCCCGGCAGACCCAGTACTTC.

The chain is built from TRBV20-1 and TRBJ2-7, with TRBD2 identical over 8 bases. Looked up from germline, CDR1 is DFQATT and CDR2 is SNEGSKA (reference sequence). The CDR3 totals 13 residues. With V trimmed by 3 bases and J by 6 bases, 7 bases remained unmatched. CDR3 nucleotide sequence: TGCAGTGCTAGTGAAACCAGCGGGGGCGAGCAGTACTTC. Amino acids: CSASETSGGEQYF.

In its sample, this clonotype was seen a few times. The gene calls are TRBV10-3 and TRBJ1-3; D unclear. CDR1 and CDR2 (germline): ENHRY, SYGVKD. The V gene lost 5 bases and the J gene lost 6 bases, with 11 bases spanning the gap. The CDR3 extends over 13 amino acids. The CDR3 DNA reads TGTGCCATCAGTACTAGACCCGAAAACACCATATATTTT. Amino acid sequence: CAISTRPENTIYF.

This clonotype was detected a few times. The chain is built from TRBV5-4 and TRBJ1-1; D is unresolved. CDR3 length equals 14 residues. The V end was cut by 5 bases, the J end by 4 bases, with 15 bases between. Germline values: CDR1 SGHNT, CDR2 YYREEE (reference sequence). CDR3 region: CASRVEPGSTEAFF. The CDR3 nucleotides read TGTGCCAGCAGGGTGGAACCGGGGAGCACTGAAGCTTTCTTT.

This clonotype was detected many times. The genes are TRBV5-1 and TRBJ1-2, with D unresolved. In germline, CDR1 is SGHRS, CDR2 YFSETQ. The length of the CDR3 is 13 residues. V lost 0 bases, J lost 3 bases, and 6 bases lay in between. CDR3 bases: TGCGCCAGCAGCTTGGCCGGGTACTATGGCTACACCTTC. As protein: CASSLAGYYGYTF. The whole variable domain, filled in from reference TRBV5-1 and TRBJ1-2, reads KAGVTQTPRYLIKTRGQQVTLSCSPISGHRSVSWYQQTPGQGLQFLFEYFSETQRNKGNFPGRFSGRQFSNSRSEMNVSTLELGDSALYLCASSLAGYYGYTFGSGTRLTVV.

The gene calls are TRBV15 and TRBJ2-7; D is ambiguous. The CDR3 spans 13 residues. Trimming took off 5 bases at V and 5 bases at J, with 13 bases between the two ends. From germline, CDR1 is LNHNV and CDR2 YYDKDF (reference sequence). The CDR3 DNA follows: TGTGCCACCAGCCCCTTTGATTCCCACGAGCAGTACTTC. Protein: CATSPFDSHEQYF. Combining the CDR3 with reference TRBV15 and TRBJ2-7 gives the whole variable domain DAMVIQNPRYQVTQFGKPVTLSCSQTLNHNVMYWYQQKSSQAPKLLFHYYDKDFNNEADTPDNFQSRRPNTSFCFLDIRSPGLGDTAMYLCATSPFDSHEQYFGPGTRLTVT.

This clonotype came up a few times. The rearrangement uses TRBV5-6 and TRBJ2-7, with 9 bases lining up with TRBD1. The V gene's germline CDR1 is SGHDT and CDR2 YYEEEE. The CDR3 runs 15 residues. Trimming took 4 bases from V and 4 from J; bases not matched to a gene: 9. CDR3 protein: CASSRGQGPAYEQYF. In DNA, the CDR3 is TGTGCCAGCAGCCGCGGACAGGGGCCAGCTTACGAGCAGTACTTC. Looking up the rest from reference TRBV5-6 and TRBJ2-7 gives the full variable domain: DAGVTQSPTHLIKTRGQQVTLRCSPKSGHDTVSWYQQALGQGPQFIFQYYEEEERQRGNFPDRFSGHQFPNYSSELNVNALLLGDSALYLCASSRGQGPAYEQYFGPGTRLTVT.

The rearrangement uses TRBV7-9 and TRBJ2-5; D unresolved. The CDR3 sequence is 10 residues long. With 6 bases removed from V and 8 bases from J, the gap between germline ends came to 7 bases. Germline V gene sequence: CDR1 SEHNR, CDR2 FQNEAQ (reference sequence). The CDR3 DNA reads as TGTGCCAGCAGGGGTTCTACCCAGTACTTC. Translating gives CASRGSTQYF.

The chain joins TRBV7-2 to TRBJ2-7; 10 bases are a match to TRBD2. CDR3 length: 16 amino acids. CDR1 is SGHTA, CDR2 FQGNSA, per germline. J gave up 4 bases and V 5 bases, and 11 bases lay outside the gene matches. In DNA, the CDR3 is TGTGCCAGCAGCCGAAGAATTCTAGCGGGAGCTTACGAGCAGTACTTC. Its translation: CASSRRILAGAYEQYF.

Concerning this clonotype itself: The conserved phenylalanine or tryptophan is not found at the CDR3 terminus, so this likely reflects a read error. The chain links TRBV6-2 or TRBV6-3 to TRBJ2-1; D is unclear. V dropped 2 bases and J dropped 5 bases, with 4 bases sitting between them. The length of the CDR3 is 12 residues. CDR1 is MNHEY, CDR2 SVGEGT, per germline. CDR3: CASSYRDNEQFL. CDR3 bases: TGTGCCAGCAGTTACCGGGACAATGAGCAGTTCCTC.

The rearrangement uses TRBV29-1 and TRBJ1-2; 9 bases fit TRBD1. The CDR3 totals 15 residues. Germline V gene data show CDR1 as SQVTM and CDR2 as ANQGSEA. Trimming cost V 0 bases and J 2 bases; bases outside gene matches: 4. This CDR3 is CSVEDLGQGNYGYTF. CDR3 nucleotides: TGCAGCGTTGAAGATCTGGGACAGGGAAACTATGGCTACACCTTC.

The V and J genes are TRBV10-3 and TRBJ2-2, with D tentatively TRBD2 (6 bases). Germline V gene sequence: CDR1 ENHRY, CDR2 SYGVKD. This CDR3 is built from 15 residues. V lost 6 bases to trimming and J lost 4 bases, with 15 bases between them. CDR3 sequence reads: CAISLKQEGTGELFF. Written as DNA, the CDR3 is TGTGCCATCAGCTTAAAGCAGGAGGGCACCGGGGAGCTGTTTTTT.

This sequence joins TRBV27 and TRBJ2-7; perhaps TRBD1 as D (5 bases). Per the germline V gene, CDR1 is MNHEY and CDR2 is SMNVEV (reference sequence). Trimming stripped 5 bases from V and 3 bases from J, with 14 bases between. This CDR3 is built from 14 residues. CDR3 in DNA: TGTGCCAGCAGTCCGGGTCTAGGGGACTACGAGCAGTACTTC. Translation gives CASSPGLGDYEQYF.

CDR3 protein: CASSSVDFRTDTQYF. CDR3 nucleotide sequence: TGCGCCAGCAGCTCGGTTGACTTTCGCACAGATACGCAGTATTTT. This chain uses TRBV5-1 with TRBJ2-3; D uncertain. This CDR3 contains 15 residues. The V gene lost 3 bases and the J gene lost 1 base, with 12 bases spanning the gap. Germline V gene lookup returns CDR1 SGHRS and CDR2 YFSETQ.

V gene TRBV12-3 or TRBV12-4 combines with J gene TRBJ2-5; TRBD2 aligns across 14 bases. This CDR3 contains 17 residues. V lost 1 base and J lost 4; bases outside the gene matches: 5. The CDR3 DNA sequence: TGTGCCAGCAGTTTAGGACTAGCGGGGGGGCCGAGAGAGACCCAGTACTTC. Encoded protein: CASSLGLAGGPRETQYF.

The rearrangement uses TRBV5-1 and TRBJ2-5; 7 bases match TRBD1. The CDR3 spans 14 residues. J gave up 4 bases and V 3 bases, and 6 bases lay outside the gene matches. Germline assignment: CDR1 SGHRS and CDR2 YFSETQ. CDR3 DNA sequence: TGCGCCAGCAGCTCCGGGACAGAAGGAGAGACCCAGTACTTC. Amino acids: CASSSGTEGETQYF.

V gene TRBV10-2 combines with J gene TRBJ2-3, with D possibly matching TRBD2 (5 bases). This CDR3 has 16 amino acids. Trimming removed 8 bases at V and 4 bases at J, with 22 bases between. CDR1 is WSHSY and CDR2 is SAAADI in the germline V gene. CDR3 sequence reads: CASGPGTRFDSDTQYF. CDR3 sequence (DNA): TGCGCCAGCGGCCCGGGAACACGATTCGATTCAGATACGCAGTATTTT.

This clonotype was counted a few times. The chain uses TRBV6-1 and TRBJ2-1, with a weak D call TRBD1 (6 bases). Trimming shortened V by 1 base and J by 6 bases, and 16 bases separated the two germline ends. The CDR3 has 16 residues. Germline V gene sequence: CDR1 MNHNS, CDR2 SASEGT. The CDR3 DNA sequence: TGTGCCAGCAGTGAAGGACAGTTTAGGGGGATCAATGAGCAGTTCTTC. It is translated as CASSEGQFRGINEQFF.

In this sample, this clonotype turned up many times. The chain links TRBV29-1 to TRBJ2-1, with 9 bases lining up with TRBD2. Germline V gives CDR1 SQVTM, CDR2 ANQGSEA. This CDR3 has 14 amino acids. Trimming cost V 4 bases and J 6 bases; bases outside gene matches: 7. CDR3 in DNA: TGCAGCGTTGTGCGGGAGGGCCATGTCAATGAGCAGTTCTTC. Protein sequence: CSVVREGHVNEQFF.

The chain joins TRBV15 to TRBJ1-5; 8 bases match TRBD1. The V and J ends lost 0 bases and 7 bases, in that order; junction bases with no gene match: 5. Germline V gene data show CDR1 as LNHNV and CDR2 as YYDKDF (reference sequence). The CDR3 loop spans 15 amino acids. In nucleotides, the CDR3 is TGTGCCACCAGCAGAGATCGGACAGGGATACAGCCCCAGCATTTT. The encoded protein is CATSRDRTGIQPQHF.

This clonotype was observed a few times. The J gene is TRBJ1-2, the V gene TRBV10-2; 12 bases are a match to TRBD1. Germline loops: CDR1 WSHSY, CDR2 SAAADI. The CDR3 spans 16 residues. V dropped 7 bases and J dropped 4; count of bases not matched to a gene: 10. The CDR3 spells CASMGTGGSSGYGYTF. The CDR3 DNA follows: TGCGCCAGCATGGGGACAGGGGGCTCGAGCGGCTATGGCTACACCTTC.

This clonotype has only a few counts. The CDR3, as DNA: TGTGCCAGCAGCCCCTTCCTGACTAGCGGGGGTGAGACCCAGTACTTC. Its translation: CASSPFLTSGGETQYF. The chain combines TRBV7-2 with TRBJ2-5; 12 nucleotides match TRBD2. The CDR3 runs 16 residues. CDR1 SGHTA and CDR2 FQGNSA come from the germline V gene. J was trimmed by 5 bases and V by 5 bases; bases with no gene match: 9.

This clonotype was seen only a few times. This chain links TRBV7-2 with TRBJ1-4; unclear D gene. Trimming left V 5 bases short and J 0 bases short, with 16 bases between. The CDR3 totals 17 residues. Germline CDR1 is SGHTA and CDR2 is FQGNSA. CDR3 sequence (DNA): TGTGCCAGCAGCGAATACAGTGGGATTGCAACTAATGAAAAACTGTTTTTT. Its protein is CASSEYSGIATNEKLFF.

The chain is built from TRBV15 and TRBJ2-5; D is ambiguous. This CDR3 has 15 residues. Trimming removed 3 bases from V and 2 bases from J, with 13 bases in between. Germline lookup yields CDR1 LNHNV and CDR2 YYDKDF (reference sequence). The CDR3 nucleotides are TGTGCCACCAGCAGCCCGTTTCGAGGTCAAGAGACCCAGTACTTC. Translated: CATSSPFRGQETQYF.

The sample holds a few counts of this clonotype. The chain carries TRBV7-6 and TRBJ1-1; a weak D match, TRBD1 (6 bases). Trimming stripped 1 base from V and 3 bases from J, with 21 bases between. The CDR3 runs 18 residues. Germline CDR1 SGHVS, CDR2 FNYEAQ. CDR3: CASSLVRVVQGIYTEAFF. As DNA, the CDR3 is TGTGCCAGCAGCTTAGTTAGAGTGGTACAGGGAATCTACACTGAAGCTTTCTTT.